The sequence of this TCR beta chain was determined in a study of shared clonotypes between healthy human individuals. Clones were sequenced by immunoSEQ multiplex PCR, and TCRdb holds only the in-frame ones, with some missing. The table shows about 2.4 million clones, with roughly nine tenths occurring only once. The sequence came from a man aged 18 to 35 in good health. What was sequenced was naive CD4+ T cells sorted from blood. The subset was: CD45RA+ positively selected.

Here the CDR3 reads CASSVRGSVDTQYF. The CDR3 nucleotides are TGTGCCAGCAGCGTACGGGGTTCGGTAGATACGCAGTATTTT. This chain joins TRBV7-3 and TRBJ2-3; D possibly corresponds to TRBD2 (5 bases). Germline V CDR1 and CDR2: SGHTA, FQGTGA. V was shortened by 5 bases and J by 5 bases, with 14 bases between the two germline ends. This CDR3 is built from 14 residues.